This TCR beta chain was captured by sequencing in a study of OX40 agonist ivuxolimab in advanced cancers. Points on this clone: Its antigen remains unidentified.

Generated by immunoSEQ multiplex PCR, the TCRdb table keeps only in-frame clones and is missing some. The table includes tens of thousands of clones, about 91% detected once. Study-level points and caveats: Partial responders at 0.1-3.0 mg/kg had among the lowest clonal expansion.

Germline V CDR1 and CDR2: SGHRS, YFSETQ. The length of the CDR3 is 16 residues. V lost 0 bases, J lost 4 bases, and 6 bases stayed unmatched. The clonotype originates from an adult with an advanced solid tumor such as melanoma, head and neck, liver or kidney cancer. The J gene is TRBJ2-1, the V gene TRBV5-1; 8 nucleotides agree with TRBD1. The sequenced sample was CD4+ or CD8+ T cells sorted from blood, obtained in a trial of the OX40 agonist ivuxolimab. The CDR3 sequence: CASSLGGTGLYNEQFF. The CDR3 region has the DNA TGCGCCAGCAGCTTGGGAGGGACAGGCTTATACAATGAGCAGTTCTTC.